The 11 T cell receptor beta chains below come from one sample, sequenced in a study of T cell changes during pregnancy in multiple sclerosis. Here immunoSEQ multiplex PCR was the method, and the copy in TCRdb shows in-frame clones only, minus some. The profile shows about 130,000 clones, roughly 95% of them singletons. The specimen was peripheral blood, collected after pregnancy. Every receptor here comes from a female donor with multiple sclerosis, enrolled in a pregnancy study.

The rearrangement links TRBV6-5 to TRBJ2-3; 7 nucleotides line up with TRBD2. Germline V lookup: CDR1 MNHEY, CDR2 SVGAGI. The CDR3 is 15 amino acids. Germline trimming cut 2 bases from V and 3 bases from J; bases unmatched to any gene: 5. The CDR3 nucleotides are TGTGCCAGCAGTTACGCGGGAGTCGGGACAGATACGCAGTATTTT. Its protein is CASSYAGVGTDTQYF.

The chain links TRBV11-3 to TRBJ2-5; possible D gene TRBD2, 6 bases. The germline gives CDR1 SGHNT, CDR2 YENEEA. This CDR3 comprises 13 residues. V gave up 2 bases and J gave up 7 bases, with 11 bases separating them. The CDR3 loop is CASSLTSTRTQYF. The CDR3 DNA reads TGTGCCAGCAGCTTAACTAGCACCCGGACCCAGTACTTC.

The rearrangement links TRBV5-6 to TRBJ2-2, with 9 positions matching TRBD1. The CDR3 length is 16 residues. The V and J ends lost 3 bases and 7 bases, in that order; junction bases with no gene match: 10. CDR1 is SGHDT and CDR2 is YYEEEE in the germline V gene. The CDR3 DNA sequence: TGTGCCAGCAGCTACGTGGACAGGGGTCAACACGGGGAGCTGTTTTTT. Protein sequence: CASSYVDRGQHGELFF.

The gene calls are TRBV5-6 and TRBJ2-7; D is possibly TRBD2 (5 bases). This CDR3 contains 15 residues. Germline V gives CDR1 SGHDT, CDR2 YYEEEE. V shed 4 bases and J shed 3 bases, with 17 bases lying between them. CDR3 sequence (DNA): TGTGCCAGCAGCGGATCCACCATCGGGAACTACGAGCAGTACTTC. As protein: CASSGSTIGNYEQYF.

This clone was picked up one time. The rearrangement uses TRBV9 and TRBJ2-1; D might be TRBD1 (5 bases). V was cut by 0 bases and J by 4 bases, with 8 bases left in between. CDR3 length: 14 residues. Germline CDR1 is SGDLS and CDR2 is YYNGEE. CDR3 nucleotides: TGTGCCAGCAGCGTAGGGCGACAGTACAATGAGCAGTTCTTC. Protein product: CASSVGRQYNEQFF.

The rearrangement uses TRBV30 and TRBJ2-4; 11 bases fit TRBD2. Germline CDR1 GTSNPN, CDR2 SVGIG (reference sequence). This CDR3 region has 21 residues. J was trimmed by 0 bases and V by 5 bases; bases with no gene match: 21. This CDR3 reads CAWSLAGGKIGTLLAKNIQYF. Written as DNA, the CDR3 is TGTGCCTGGTCGCTAGCGGGAGGTAAAATTGGGACCCTACTAGCCAAAAACATTCAGTACTTC.

The chain has TRBV19 and TRBJ2-7, with 7 positions matching TRBD1. The CDR3 covers 16 residues. Per the germline V gene, CDR1 is LNHDA and CDR2 is SQIVND (reference sequence). Trimming took 2 bases from V and 0 from J; bases not matched to a gene: 7. The CDR3 here is CASSIWTGHHSYEQYF. CDR3 DNA sequence: TGTGCCAGTAGTATATGGACAGGACACCACTCCTACGAGCAGTACTTC.

This rearrangement joins TRBV28 to TRBJ2-1; 11 bases are shared with TRBD2. CDR1 and CDR2 (germline): MDHEN, SYDVKM. V was clipped by 2 bases and J by 10 bases; unmatched bases: 7. This CDR3 comprises 15 residues. CDR3 in amino acids: CASSLSLAGGREQFF. The CDR3 DNA reads TGTGCCAGCAGTTTAAGCCTAGCGGGGGGACGGGAGCAGTTCTTC.

The chain combines TRBV10-3 with TRBJ2-1; 8 bases agree with TRBD2. Looked up from germline, CDR1 is ENHRY and CDR2 is SYGVKD. The CDR3 contains 17 residues. With V trimmed by 3 bases and J by 10 bases, 17 bases remained unmatched. CDR3 bases: TGTGCCATCAGTGACTTCTCAGGAGCGGGAGTGGTCCGGGAGCAGTTCTTC. Its translation is CAISDFSGAGVVREQFF.

This clone was seen a single time. The chain employs TRBV25-1 and TRBJ2-7; D remains ambiguous. The CDR3 spans 14 residues. Per germline, CDR1 MGHDK and CDR2 SYGVNS. Deletions cut 2 bases from V and 0 bases from J, with 8 bases between. CDR3 sequence: CASSEKQSSYEQYF. The CDR3 region has the DNA TGTGCCAGCAGTGAAAAGCAAAGCTCCTACGAGCAGTACTTC.

The chain couples TRBV6-1 to TRBJ2-5, with 7 bases that match TRBD1. V gave up 8 bases and J gave up 2 bases; unmatched junction bases: 11. The CDR3 length is 15 residues. The germline gives CDR1 MNHNS, CDR2 SASEGT. The CDR3 loop reads CASASLPGQQETQYF. In DNA, the CDR3 is TGTGCCAGCGCATCCCTTCCGGGACAGCAAGAGACCCAGTACTTC.